This T cell receptor beta chain was sequenced during a study of CD8+CD57+ T cells in acquired aplastic anemia. On the study more broadly: Recorded DNA amounts for sorted CD4+ and CD8+ cells had an average of approximately 3.2 ug.

This CDR3 region has 15 residues. Germline loops: CDR1 SGHTA, CDR2 FQGNSA. Trimming pared 4 bases from V and 5 bases from J, leaving 17 bases between. Study-level results: Significant differences in CD8+ Simpson's diversity were not observed between patients and controls.

The patients chosen for sequencing had shown expansion of CD8+CD57+ cells (detected by flow cytometry). Diagnosis of severe acquired aplastic anemia applied to all patients. At the time of blood sampling, patients had not yet received any therapy. Genomic DNA, serving as template, underwent TCR beta VDJ and CDR3 profiling. MiXCR, applied by TCRdb to the reads, yields one record per CDR3 protein. In the table there are about 160,000 distinct CDR3 sequences, around half of which are singletons. As for this clonotype: Its target is not known.

The chain is built from TRBV7-2 and TRBJ2-5; a weak D match, TRBD1 (7 bases). This receptor was obtained from a human donor with aplastic anemia. The sequencing sample was made of sorted CD4+, CD8+, or CD8+CD57+ T cells (not recorded which) from PBMCs. Here the CDR3 DNA reads TGTGCCAGCAGCTCACGGAGGGTCAGGGGGGAGACCCAGTACTTC. Translation: CASSSRRVRGETQYF.